This T cell receptor beta chain originates from a study of breast tumors, draining lymph nodes, adjacent tissues. General study points: That most tumor T cells come from lymph nodes remained unproven.

This clonotype was seen more than once but under ten times. Its antigen is not known. This sequence may be a read error, since a much larger clone differs from it by one base. TCRdb used MiXCR to reprocess the multiplex PCR reads, holding one entry per CDR3 protein. This table holds 150,000 to 200,000 distinct CDR3 sequences, about 33% found once. V was cut by 4 bases and J by 6 bases, with 16 bases left in between. CDR3 size: 15 residues. Germline V gives CDR1 SGHNT, CDR2 YYREEE (reference sequence). Samples came from axillary lymph nodes draining the breast cancer. The rearrangement uses TRBV5-4 and TRBJ2-2; the D call may be TRBD1 or TRBD2 (5 bases each). The sequenced material came from axillary lymph node tissue. The clonotype comes from a female donor with breast cancer. Some clones in this sample may be carry-over from other donors' samples. The CDR3 coding sequence is TGTGCCAGCAGCCGGCAGGGACCAGCGTCCGGGGAGCTGTTTTTT. Its protein product is CASSRQGPASGELFF.